A single TCR beta chain is shown here with its context. The sample is drawn from a study of blood T cell repertoires in COVID-19. Under the authors' procedure: Amplification from reference gene primers served as the basis for estimated nucleated cell counts. Repertoires were generated with immunoSEQ multiplex PCR, while TCRdb's copy carries only in-frame clones and drops some. V and J calls and clone size are given by that table; D and trimming were obtained from the DNA. The sample contains about 220,000 clones, roughly 90% of which appear only once. The germline CDR1 and CDR2 sequences are SGHTS and YDEGEE. The CDR3 loop spans 13 amino acids. Between the trimmed V and J ends, which lost 0 bases and 7 bases, there was a span of 8 bases. Cohort allocation depended upon clinical history that participants reported.

This sequence originates from a man aged 30 to 39 who had been exposed to COVID-19. The chain recombines TRBV5-8 with TRBJ1-5; no firm D call. Sequenced sample: PBMCs or T cells enriched from blood (not recorded which). CDR3 in amino acids: CASSLGVWQPQHF. The CDR3 nucleotides read TGTGCCAGCAGCTTGGGAGTATGGCAGCCCCAGCATTTT.